This record concerns one T cell receptor (beta chain) sequence. CDR1 and CDR2 (germline): SGHRS, YFSETQ. The CDR3 sequence is 15 residues long. V dropped 4 bases and J dropped 6; count of bases not matched to a gene: 9. TCRdb's copy holds only in-frame clones and misses some; the assay was immunoSEQ multiplex PCR. The table lists 98,000 or so clones, 95% of them singletons. These data are taken from a study of technical replicates of blood from several donors. The chain joins TRBV5-1 to TRBJ2-3, with 9 bases identical to TRBD1. The sample comprised T cells isolated from PBMCs. The sequence came from a human donor in good health. The CDR3 bases are TGCGCCAGCAGCCGGGGGGACAGGGAGAGGGATACGCAGTATTTT. Protein product: CASSRGDRERDTQYF. Combining the CDR3 with reference TRBV5-1 and TRBJ2-3 gives the whole variable domain KAGVTQTPRYLIKTRGQQVTLSCSPISGHRSVSWYQQTPGQGLQFLFEYFSETQRNKGNFPGRFSGRQFSNSRSEMNVSTLELGDSALYLCASSRGDRERDTQYFGPGTRLTVL.